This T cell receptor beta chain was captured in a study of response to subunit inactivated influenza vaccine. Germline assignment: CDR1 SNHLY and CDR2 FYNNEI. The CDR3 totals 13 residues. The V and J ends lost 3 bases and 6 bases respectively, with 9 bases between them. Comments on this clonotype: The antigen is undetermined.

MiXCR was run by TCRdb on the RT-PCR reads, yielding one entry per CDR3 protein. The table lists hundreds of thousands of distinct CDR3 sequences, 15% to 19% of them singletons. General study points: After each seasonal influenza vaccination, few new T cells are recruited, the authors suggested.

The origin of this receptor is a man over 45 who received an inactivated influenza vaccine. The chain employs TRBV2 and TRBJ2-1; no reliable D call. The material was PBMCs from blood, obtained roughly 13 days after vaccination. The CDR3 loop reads CASSELTGNEQFF. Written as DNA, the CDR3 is TGTGCCAGCAGTGAGCTTACGGGCAATGAGCAGTTCTTC. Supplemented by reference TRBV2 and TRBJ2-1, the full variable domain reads EPEVTQTPSHQVTQMGQEVILRCVPISNHLYFYWYRQILGQKVEFLVSFYNNEISEKSEIFDDQFSVERPDGSNFTLKIRSTKLEDSAMYFCASSELTGNEQFFGPGTRLTVL.